This section outlines one T cell receptor (beta chain) sequence together with its context. CDR3 length: 15 amino acids. Germline CDR1 SGDLS, CDR2 YYNGEE. V was clipped by 0 bases and J by 4 bases, with 13 bases between them. The sample is drawn from a study of cytomegalovirus exposure and HLA in healthy donors. Primers included in the PCR were 60 Vbeta and 13 Jbeta primers. Produced via immunoSEQ multiplex PCR; TCRdb's table is partial and in-frame only. Of about 150,000 clones listed, approximately 9% are singletons. Sample: PBMCs. This receptor was obtained from a woman between 40 and 50 years old in good health and CMV-seropositive. The gene calls are TRBV9 and TRBJ1-1; tentative D call: TRBD1 (6 bases). CDR3 DNA: TGTGCCAGCAGCGTAGGTTTGAGGGGGGGCACTGAAGCTTTCTTT. This encodes CASSVGLRGGTEAFF.